Here is one TCR beta chain with its context. The sample originates from a study of blood T cell repertoires in COVID-19. Profiled with immunoSEQ multiplex PCR; TCRdb holds only in-frame clones, not every one. There are approximately 460,000 clones in the sample; 80% to 90% occur only once, and around 0.95% lies in the top ten. This receptor was identified in a man aged 18 to 30 with COVID-19, enrolled during active disease. The source material was peripheral blood.

Written as DNA, the CDR3 is TGTGCCAGCAGCACCACGACTAGCGGAAATTACAATGAGCAGTTCTTC. Translation: CASSTTTSGNYNEQFF. V and J are TRBV3-1 (or the pseudogene TRBV3-2) and TRBJ2-1; 9 bases line up with TRBD2. The CDR3 contains 16 residues. The ends lost 5 bases at V and 4 bases at J; junction bases unmatched: 9. Germline V lookup: CDR1 LGHDT, CDR2 YNNKEL (reference sequence).